The source of this T cell receptor (beta chain) is a study of control samples from healthy donors and cancer patients. Trimming pared 3 bases from V and 4 bases from J, leaving 25 bases between. CDR1 and CDR2 from the germline V gene are MNHEY and SMNVEV (reference sequence). The CDR3 has 18 amino acids. Clones were sequenced by immunoSEQ multiplex PCR, and TCRdb holds only the in-frame ones, with some missing. Here the sample spans about 120,000 clones, more than 70% being singletons. This rearrangement joins TRBV27 to TRBJ2-7; D might be TRBD2 (7 bases). The sequence was obtained from a man aged 35-49 years in good health. Material: blood. The CDR3 DNA sequence: TGTGCCAGCAGTTTCCGTCGGGGGGCGGCAGGACAAGGGTACGAGCAGTACTTC. Translation gives CASSFRRGAAGQGYEQYF.